The 22 T cell receptor beta chains below come from one sample, sequenced in a study of T cell changes during pregnancy in multiple sclerosis. Here immunoSEQ multiplex PCR was the method, and the copy in TCRdb shows in-frame clones only, minus some. The sample shows about 58,000 clones, around 93% of them seen only once. The source material was CD8+ T cells from peripheral blood mononuclear cells, sampled in the second trimester of pregnancy. The receptors were sampled from a female donor with multiple sclerosis, enrolled in a pregnancy study.

The chain uses TRBV28 and TRBJ2-1; unclear D gene. The V end lost 6 bases, the J end lost 8 bases, and 8 bases lay between the germline ends. Germline lookup yields CDR1 MDHEN and CDR2 SYDVKM. The CDR3 has 11 amino acids. The DNA for the CDR3 is TGTGCCAGCAGCAGAGGAGATGAGCAGTTCTTC. It is translated as CASSRGDEQFF.

This clone has a single count. V gene TRBV29-1 combines with J gene TRBJ2-1; 10 bases agree with TRBD2. Germline V lookup: CDR1 SQVTM, CDR2 ANQGSEA. The ends lost 3 bases at V and 2 bases at J; junction bases unmatched: 7. The CDR3 loop spans 16 amino acids. The CDR3 spells CSVEGTSDSTYNEQFF. The CDR3, as DNA: TGCAGCGTTGAGGGGACTAGCGACAGTACCTACAATGAGCAGTTCTTC.

This chain connects TRBV15 to TRBJ1-2; D not certain. This CDR3 is 12 amino acids long. Germline V gives CDR1 LNHNV, CDR2 YYDKDF (reference sequence). V was trimmed by 6 bases and J by 0 bases, leaving 5 bases between them. CDR3 amino acids: CATRDTNYGYTF. CDR3 nucleotides: TGTGCCACCAGAGACACTAACTATGGCTACACCTTC.

This clone has just one count. The chain links TRBV30 to TRBJ2-5; tentatively, D is TRBD2 (6 bases). The V end lost 5 bases, the J end lost 1 base, and 11 bases lay between the germline ends. Germline-derived CDR1 and CDR2 are GTSNPN and SVGIG (reference sequence). The CDR3 consists of 13 residues. CDR3 region: CAWSGVTQETQYF. The CDR3 region has the DNA TGTGCCTGGTCGGGAGTGACCCAAGAGACCCAGTACTTC.

The V and J genes are TRBV27 and TRBJ1-2; 8 nucleotides align to TRBD1. CDR3 length: 16 amino acids. Per the germline V gene, CDR1 is MNHEY and CDR2 is SMNVEV (reference sequence). V trimming: 6 bases; J trimming: 5 bases; junction bases outside the gene matches: 14. Here the CDR3 reads CASRPSLTGVLYGYTF. In DNA form, the CDR3 reads TGTGCCAGCAGACCCTCGTTGACAGGGGTATTGTATGGCTACACCTTC.

This chain uses TRBV7-9 with TRBJ2-2; 7 positions match TRBD2. Germline V lookup: CDR1 SEHNR, CDR2 FQNEAQ (reference sequence). This CDR3 is 16 amino acids long. Trimming at V came to 5 bases and at J to 4 bases, leaving 10 bases not matched to a gene. CDR3 coding DNA: TGTGCCAGCAGCCCACAAGGCAGGGAGGGCACCGGGGAGCTGTTTTTT. As protein: CASSPQGREGTGELFF. Looking up the rest from reference TRBV7-9 and TRBJ2-2 gives the full variable domain: DTGVSQNPRHKITKRGQNVTFRCDPISEHNRLYWYRQTLGQGPEFLTYFQNEAQLEKSRLLSDRFSAERPKGSFSTLEIQRTEQGDSAMYLCASSPQGREGTGELFFGEGSRLTVL.

This chain connects TRBV11-2 to TRBJ2-2, with TRBD1 matching over 7 bases. CDR1 is SGHAT, CDR2 FQNNGV, per germline. After removal of 5 bases from V and 7 bases from J, the junction contained 7 bases not matched to a gene. This CDR3 spans 14 amino acids. This CDR3 is CASSPGTANGELFF. The CDR3 nucleotides are TGTGCCAGCAGCCCCGGGACAGCAAACGGGGAGCTGTTTTTT.

V is TRBV4-1 and J is TRBJ2-1, with a weak D call TRBD2 (5 bases). There are 11 residues in the CDR3. CDR1 is MGHRA, CDR2 YSYEKL, per germline. Deletions cut 3 bases from V and 8 bases from J, with 5 bases between. The CDR3 spells CASSQRDEQFF. The CDR3 DNA reads TGCGCCAGCAGCCAGCGGGATGAGCAGTTCTTC.

V and J are TRBV5-1 and TRBJ2-7; D is perhaps TRBD2 (6 bases). CDR1 and CDR2 (germline): SGHRS, YFSETQ. Trimming cost V 4 bases and J 6 bases, with 20 bases left between them. The CDR3 loop spans 15 amino acids. CDR3 bases: TGCGCCAGCAGCCCAACCTCCTGGCAGGGAGGCGAGCAGTACTTC. This codes for CASSPTSWQGGEQYF.

This clone was picked up one time. The rearrangement links TRBV28 to TRBJ2-5; TRBD1 aligns across 9 bases. The CDR3 extends over 16 amino acids. Trimming removed 6 bases from V and 0 bases from J; junction bases left unmatched: 8. Germline V gives CDR1 MDHEN, CDR2 SYDVKM. CDR3 nucleotide sequence: TGTGCCAGCAGGTACCGGACAGGGGCATACCAAGAGACCCAGTACTTC. Amino acids: CASRYRTGAYQETQYF.

The rearrangement links TRBV9 to TRBJ2-1; D might be TRBD1 (5 bases). This CDR3 comprises 15 residues. Trimming shortened V by 3 bases and J by 7 bases, and 17 bases separated the two germline ends. Germline V lookup: CDR1 SGDLS, CDR2 YYNGEE. The CDR3 coding sequence is TGTGCCAGCAGCGCCAATCCAGGGTTGGGGAATGAGCAGTTCTTC. Its translation is CASSANPGLGNEQFF.

The J gene is TRBJ1-2, the V gene TRBV7-9, with 11 nucleotides matching TRBD1. From germline, CDR1 is SEHNR and CDR2 FQNEAQ (reference sequence). V trimming: 4 bases; J trimming: 3 bases; junction bases outside the gene matches: 7. CDR3 size: 16 residues. CDR3 region: CASSSTDRGHDYGYTF. The CDR3 DNA reads as TGTGCCAGCAGCTCGACGGACAGGGGGCATGACTATGGCTACACCTTC.

The chain combines TRBV14 with TRBJ1-3; 8 nucleotides align to TRBD1. Germline trimming cut 2 bases from V and 3 bases from J; bases unmatched to any gene: 9. The CDR3 sequence is 17 residues long. Looked up from germline, CDR1 is SGHDN and CDR2 is FVKESK. The DNA of the CDR3 is TGTGCCAGCAGCCAAACCTACGCAGGGGGCTATGGAAACACCATATATTTT. It encodes CASSQTYAGGYGNTIYF. Complete variable domain (other parts from reference TRBV14 and TRBJ1-3): EAGVTQFPSHSVIEKGQTVTLRCDPISGHDNLYWYRRVMGKEIKFLLHFVKESKQDESGMPNNRFLAERTGGTYSTLKVQPAELEDSGVYFCASSQTYAGGYGNTIYFGEGSWLTVV.

The genes are TRBV5-1 and TRBJ2-7; 7 bases align to TRBD1. V was clipped by 3 bases and J by 2 bases; unmatched bases: 5. Germline assignment: CDR1 SGHRS and CDR2 YFSETQ. The CDR3 sequence is 14 residues long. CDR3 DNA sequence: TGCGCCAGCAGCTGGACCGGGACAGCCTACGAGCAGTACTTC. It specifies CASSWTGTAYEQYF.

The V and J genes are TRBV4-3 and TRBJ2-2, with a weak D call TRBD1 (5 bases). V was pared by 0 bases and J by 3 bases, with 14 bases between. The V gene's germline CDR1 is LGHNA and CDR2 YSLEER. This CDR3 comprises 17 residues. CDR3 region: CASSQDAGLFDTGELFF. The CDR3 DNA reads TGCGCCAGCAGCCAAGATGCAGGGCTATTCGACACCGGGGAGCTGTTTTTT.

The chain joins TRBV4-1 to TRBJ2-1, with no clear D. Looked up from germline, CDR1 is MGHRA and CDR2 is YSYEKL. The CDR3 is made up of 13 amino acids. The V and J ends lost 0 bases and 9 bases respectively, with 9 bases between them. In nucleotides, the CDR3 is TGCGCCAGCAGCCAAGATATGGGCCCTGAGCAGTTCTTC. This sequence encodes CASSQDMGPEQFF.

The CDR3 protein is CASSARQLMNTEAFF. In nucleotides, the CDR3 is TGTGCCAGCAGCGCCCGACAGCTTATGAACACTGAAGCTTTCTTT. The chain employs TRBV9 and TRBJ1-1; D is possibly TRBD1 (5 bases). The CDR3 totals 15 residues. V was pared by 3 bases and J by 0 bases, with 12 bases between. Germline values: CDR1 SGDLS, CDR2 YYNGEE.

The chain couples TRBV9 to TRBJ2-7; TRBD2 agrees at 7 bases. The CDR3 totals 15 residues. The J segment lost 0 bases and the V segment lost 7 bases, leaving 10 bases of the junction unmatched. Germline V lookup: CDR1 SGDLS, CDR2 YYNGEE. CDR3 loop: CASARGAGISYEQYF. CDR3 nucleotide sequence: TGTGCCAGCGCCCGGGGAGCGGGGATCTCCTACGAGCAGTACTTC.

This chain uses TRBV6-1 with TRBJ2-7; no firm D call. V lost 6 bases to trimming and J lost 3 bases, with 12 bases between them. CDR3 size: 13 residues. CDR1 and CDR2 (germline): MNHNS, SASEGT. In DNA form, the CDR3 reads TGTGCCAGCAGCGATGAGCCCCACTACGAGCAGTACTTC. Its translation is CASSDEPHYEQYF.

This clone has more than one count but fewer than ten. V and J are TRBV29-1 and TRBJ1-1; 11 bases agree with TRBD1. The V gene end was trimmed by 4 bases and the J gene end by 10 bases; junction bases not matched to a gene: 8. Germline lookup yields CDR1 SQVTM and CDR2 ANQGSEA. The CDR3 is 13 residues long. The CDR3 region is CSVGDGTGGIAFF. The CDR3 bases are TGCAGCGTTGGAGACGGGACAGGGGGGATAGCTTTCTTT.

The CDR3 sequence is CASSSTGGNQPQHF. CDR3 coding DNA: TGTGCCAGCAGTTCGACAGGGGGCAATCAGCCCCAGCATTTT. This sequence joins TRBV27 and TRBJ1-5; 8 bases are shared with TRBD1. The CDR3 sequence is 14 residues long. V lost 4 bases to trimming and J lost 2 bases; unmatched junction nucleotides: 1. Germline CDR1 MNHEY, CDR2 SMNVEV (reference sequence).

This chain connects TRBV4-3 to TRBJ2-1; D is perhaps TRBD2 (6 bases). Germline values: CDR1 LGHNA, CDR2 YSLEER. CDR3 size: 15 residues. Deletions cut 0 bases from V and 5 bases from J, with 11 bases between. The CDR3 loop reads CASSQDTSRDNEQFF. As DNA, the CDR3 is TGCGCCAGCAGCCAAGATACTAGCCGGGACAATGAGCAGTTCTTC.